Listed here are 4 T cell receptor beta chains from one sample, sequenced in a study of blood T cell repertoires in COVID-19. Clones were sequenced by immunoSEQ multiplex PCR, and TCRdb holds only the in-frame ones, with some missing. The repertoire holds about 320,000 clones, with approximately 90% as singletons. The sequenced sample was peripheral blood. The receptors originated from a woman in her twenties or thirties with COVID-19, enrolled during active disease.

The V call is TRBV6-5, the J call TRBJ1-1, with 11 bases identical to TRBD1. Losses at the gene ends were 4 bases for V and 5 bases for J; bases not matched to a gene: 3. The germline gives CDR1 MNHEY, CDR2 SVGAGI. CDR3 length equals 14 residues. CDR3 in amino acids: CASSWTGGETEAFF. The CDR3 DNA is TGTGCCAGCAGTTGGACAGGGGGCGAAACTGAAGCTTTCTTT.

The chain has TRBV6-2 or TRBV6-3 and TRBJ1-3; perhaps TRBD1 as D (5 bases). Trimming pared 5 bases from V and 1 base from J, leaving 9 bases between. Germline assignment: CDR1 MNHEY and CDR2 SVGEGT. This CDR3 region has 14 residues. The CDR3 sequence is CASSDGQSGNTIYF. The CDR3 DNA reads as TGTGCCAGCAGTGACGGACAATCTGGAAACACCATATATTTT.

The chain combines TRBV5-1 with TRBJ2-3; no clear D. The CDR3 runs 16 residues. Trimming cost V 0 bases and J 0 bases, with 11 bases left between them. In germline, CDR1 is SGHRS, CDR2 YFSETQ. CDR3 sequence: CASSLGSIRSTDTQYF. The CDR3 bases are TGCGCCAGCAGCTTGGGCAGTATCAGAAGCACAGATACGCAGTATTTT.

The chain carries TRBV27 and TRBJ2-5; D possibly corresponds to TRBD1 (5 bases). The CDR3 extends over 14 amino acids. The germline V gene encodes CDR1 MNHEY and CDR2 SMNVEV (reference sequence). V lost 5 bases, J lost 2 bases, and 12 bases lay in between. CDR3 DNA: TGTGCCAGCAGTCCCAAGGGGCAGCAAGAGACCCAGTACTTC. Its protein product is CASSPKGQQETQYF.